Presented here are 2 T cell receptor beta chains from one specimen sequenced in a study of blood T cell repertoires in COVID-19. Produced via immunoSEQ multiplex PCR; TCRdb's table is partial and in-frame only. The sample carries about 120,000 clones, more than 75% recorded once. Sequencing was carried out using peripheral blood. The receptors here all came from a woman aged 50 to 60 with acute or convalescent COVID-19.

The CDR3 sequence is CAGATGGANYGYTF. The DNA for the CDR3 is TGTGCCGGGGCTACCGGGGGAGCTAACTATGGCTACACCTTC. The chain uses TRBV30 and TRBJ1-2; possible D gene TRBD1, 5 bases. The CDR3 runs to 14 residues. CDR1 and CDR2 from the germline V gene are GTSNPN and SVGIG (reference sequence). Trimming pared 8 bases from V and 0 bases from J, leaving 16 bases between.

The CDR3 sequence: CASSAARQGPNEKLFF. The CDR3 nucleotides are TGTGCCAGCAGTGCTGCCCGACAGGGGCCTAATGAAAAACTGTTTTTT. This sequence joins TRBV25-1 and TRBJ1-4; 8 bases fit TRBD1. Per the germline V gene, CDR1 is MGHDK and CDR2 is SYGVNS. Trimming removed 4 bases from V and 3 bases from J; junction bases left unmatched: 7. CDR3 length: 16 amino acids.